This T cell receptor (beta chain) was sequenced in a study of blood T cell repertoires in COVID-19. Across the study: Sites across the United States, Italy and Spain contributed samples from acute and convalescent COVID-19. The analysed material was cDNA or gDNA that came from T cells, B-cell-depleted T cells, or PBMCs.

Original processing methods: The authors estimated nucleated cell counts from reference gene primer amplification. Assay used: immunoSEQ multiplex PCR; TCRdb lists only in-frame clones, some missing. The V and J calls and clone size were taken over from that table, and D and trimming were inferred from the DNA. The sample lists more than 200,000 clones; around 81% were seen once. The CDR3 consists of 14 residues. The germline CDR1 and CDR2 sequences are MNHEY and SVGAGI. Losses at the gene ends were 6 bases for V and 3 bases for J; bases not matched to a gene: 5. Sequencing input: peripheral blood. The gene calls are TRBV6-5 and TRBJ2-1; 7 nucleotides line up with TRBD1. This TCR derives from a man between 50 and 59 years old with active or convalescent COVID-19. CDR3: CASSDRAFYNEQFF. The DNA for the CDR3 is TGTGCCAGCAGCGACAGGGCCTTCTACAATGAGCAGTTCTTC.